This T cell receptor (beta chain) originates from a study of OX40 agonist ivuxolimab in advanced cancers. Points from the study as a whole: Clonal expansion was among the lowest in partial responders at 0.1-3.0 mg/kg, especially CD8+.

Sequencing used immunoSEQ multiplex PCR; TCRdb keeps in-frame clones, though not all of them. The table records under 90,000 clones, 85% to 95% of them present only once. With regard to this clone: Its antigen remains unknown.

The source is an adult with an advanced solid tumor such as melanoma, head and neck, liver or kidney cancer. The sequencing here drew on CD4+ or CD8+ T cells sorted from blood, taken in a trial of the OX40 agonist ivuxolimab.

The CDR3 sequence: CATGQGQNTGELFF. The CDR3 nucleotides are TGCGCCACCGGACAGGGGCAGAACACCGGGGAGCTGTTTTTT. V gene TRBV5-1 combines with J gene TRBJ2-2; 9 bases are a match to TRBD1. This CDR3 has 14 residues. Germline V lookup: CDR1 SGHRS, CDR2 YFSETQ. The V gene end was trimmed by 9 bases and the J gene end by 1 base; junction bases not matched to a gene: 4.